A single sample is the source of the 26 T cell receptor beta chains below, sequenced in a study of tumor and adjacent non-tumor tissue in lung cancer. TCRbeta libraries were built with three rounds of nested PCR, modified from ARM-PCR. TCRdb called the multiplex PCR reads again in MiXCR, with one record for every CDR3 protein. In the table there are 68,000 or so distinct CDR3 sequences, roughly 60% of which are singletons. The template was RNA from unsorted bulk tissue. The sequenced sample was lung tumor tissue. All receptors come from a man aged 45-65 years with non-small cell lung cancer.

This clonotype was recorded many times. The chain recombines TRBV5-6 with TRBJ2-7; 10 bases fit TRBD1. This CDR3 region has 14 residues. Unmatched junction bases numbered 6, after V lost 4 bases and J lost 5 bases. CDR1 is SGHDT and CDR2 is YYEEEE in the germline V gene. The CDR3 DNA follows: TGTGCCAGCAGCGAGGGACAGGGGTACGACGAGCAGTACTTC. Amino acid sequence: CASSEGQGYDEQYF.

The rearrangement joins TRBV24-1 to TRBJ2-1, with a tentative D call TRBD2 (7 bases). With 7 bases removed from V and 4 bases from J, the gap between germline ends came to 16 bases. This CDR3 spans 15 amino acids. Germline assignment: CDR1 KGHDR and CDR2 SFDVKD. The CDR3 protein is CATRGGGSSYNEQFF. CDR3 sequence (DNA): TGTGCCACCAGAGGGGGGGGGAGCTCGTACAATGAGCAGTTCTTC.

The chain links TRBV4-1 to TRBJ1-2; D call uncertain. V was shortened by 0 bases and J by 2 bases, with 7 bases between the two germline ends. This CDR3 is built from 14 residues. Per the germline V gene, CDR1 is MGHRA and CDR2 is YSYEKL. CDR3 sequence (DNA): TGCGCCAGCAGCCAAGAAATACGGAACTATGGCTACACCTTC. Residues: CASSQEIRNYGYTF.

Comment on this clonotype: One end of the junction fails to match germline, which may point to a read error. The V call is TRBV5-6, the J call TRBJ2-7; 10 positions match TRBD2. Germline CDR1 SGHDT, CDR2 YYEEEE. CDR3 length: 14 amino acids. The CDR3 sequence: CASSRTSGSYGQYF. CDR3 bases: TGTGCCAGCAGCCGGACTAGCGGATCTTACGGGCAGTACTTC.

Of note for this clonotype: The junction differs from germline at one of its ends, possibly a read error. The V call is TRBV28, the J call TRBJ1-4, with a possible D match to TRBD1 (5 bases). Germline CDR1 MDHEN, CDR2 SYDVKM. The CDR3 runs to 17 residues. CDR3 in DNA: TGTGCCAGCAGCTCTCTTACAGGAGGTTTAACTAATGAAAAACTGCTTTTT. This translates into CASSSLTGGLTNEKLLF. The whole variable domain, remainder taken from reference TRBV28 and TRBJ1-4, is DVKVTQSSRYLVKRTGEKVFLECVQDMDHENMFWYRQDPGLGLRLIYFSYDVKMKEKGDIPEGYSVSREKKERFSLILESASTNQTSMYLCASSSLTGGLTNEKLLFGSGTQLSVL.

Note on this clonotype: The junction does not match germline at one end; this may be a read error. The chain carries TRBV10-2 and TRBJ1-1, with unresolved D. Germline CDR1 WSHSY, CDR2 SAAADI. CDR3 length: 12 residues. CDR3 in amino acids: CASSEAKTEAFF. The CDR3 nucleotides read TGCGCGAGCAGTGAGGCCAAAACTGAAGCTTTCTTT.

This clonotype was detected ten times or more. This chain links TRBV5-4 with TRBJ2-5; weak D call: TRBD2 (6 bases). This CDR3 has 13 amino acids. Germline lookup yields CDR1 SGHNT and CDR2 YYREEE (reference sequence). The V end was cut by 4 bases, the J end by 0 bases, with 7 bases between. The DNA for the CDR3 is TGTGCCAGCAGCCGGGACTACCAAGAGACCCAGTACTTC. Amino acid sequence: CASSRDYQETQYF.

Notes on this clonotype: A read error may be the cause here, since a much bigger clone is one base away. DNA for the CDR3: TGTACCAGCAGCATACAGGGGGAAGCTTTCTTT. Encoded protein: CTSSIQGEAFF. This chain connects TRBV13 to TRBJ1-1; 7 bases are shared with TRBD1. Germline CDR1 reads PRHDT; CDR2 reads FYEKMQ (reference sequence). The CDR3 totals 11 residues.

This clonotype was recorded many times. The genes are TRBV28 and TRBJ2-5; 7 bases match TRBD1. The trim removed 5 bases at V and 2 bases at J, leaving 5 bases unmatched. This CDR3 has 14 amino acids. CDR1 and CDR2 from the germline V gene are MDHEN and SYDVKM. As DNA, the CDR3 is TGTGCCAGCAGTACGGGGACAGCACAAGAGACCCAGTACTTC. Protein: CASSTGTAQETQYF.

As concerns this clonotype: The junction shows a germline mismatch at one end, possibly a read error. The chain employs TRBV20-1 and TRBJ2-1, with a weak D call TRBD2 (5 bases). CDR3 length equals 13 residues. The V gene's germline CDR1 is DFQATT and CDR2 SNEGSKA (reference sequence). In DNA form, the CDR3 reads TGCAGTGCTAGAGCGGGGTCCTACAGTGAGCAGTTCTTC. Its protein product is CSARAGSYSEQFF.

As concerns this clonotype: Without the conserved terminal phenylalanine or tryptophan, this CDR3 likely stems from a read error. The chain uses TRBV12-3 or TRBV12-4 and TRBJ2-2, with a possible D match to TRBD2 (6 bases). This CDR3 spans 14 amino acids. The CDR3 protein is CASLRGGPAGELFI. The CDR3 DNA sequence: TGTGCCAGCCTAAGAGGAGGGCCGGCCGGTGAGCTGTTTATT.

The chain has TRBV5-1 and TRBJ1-6; D call uncertain. Germline V gives CDR1 SGHRS, CDR2 YFSETQ. Trimming left V 3 bases short and J 5 bases short, with 12 bases between. The CDR3 totals 15 residues. The CDR3 nucleotides are TGCGCCAGCAGCTCGCGAACAAGCGATAATTCACCCCTCCACTTT. Translation: CASSSRTSDNSPLHF.

Concerning this clonotype: Mismatch with germline at one junction end may stem from a read error. The J gene is TRBJ2-3, the V gene TRBV10-3, with a possible D match to TRBD1 (5 bases). The CDR3 covers 13 residues. CDR1 ENHRY and CDR2 SYGVKD come from the germline V gene. The CDR3 sequence is CAIREGEADTLYF. The DNA for the CDR3 is TGTGCCATCAGGGAAGGGGAAGCAGATACGCTGTATTTT.

The chain employs TRBV11-3 and TRBJ2-1; 8 bases fit TRBD2. Germline V gene data show CDR1 as SGHNT and CDR2 as YENEEA. The CDR3 consists of 15 residues. Losses at the gene ends were 5 bases for V and 6 bases for J; bases not matched to a gene: 9. CDR3 sequence (DNA): TGTGCCAGCAGCCTAGCGGGCCAAGTTGCCAATGAGCAGTTCTTC. Its translation is CASSLAGQVANEQFF.

Comment on this clonotype: One end of the junction fails to match germline, which may point to a read error. The CDR3, as DNA: TGTACCAGCAGCACGGACATGGGCCATAATTCACCCCTCCACTTT. This codes for CTSSTDMGHNSPLHF. The V gene is TRBV11-2, the J gene TRBJ1-6, with D perhaps TRBD1 (5 bases). This CDR3 is 15 amino acids long. Germline-derived CDR1 and CDR2 are SGHAT and FQNNGV.

This clonotype appeared a single time. A much larger clone sits a single nucleotide away, making a read error possible. No DNA is shown, since the ends of the CDR3 on it are uncertain; the CDR3 is the one TCRdb lists. The chain recombines TRBV7-9 with TRBJ2-1; the table's D call, TRBD2, was not checked against the DNA. Germline lookup yields CDR1 SEHNR and CDR2 FQNEAQ (reference sequence). Counting both end residues, the CDR3 totals 15 amino acids. The CDR3 is CASSLAWGSGNERFF.

A note on this clonotype: Sequence at one end of the junction differs from germline and may be a read error. The J gene is TRBJ2-1, the V gene TRBV6-5, with D hard to call. There are 15 residues in the CDR3. In germline, CDR1 is MNHEY, CDR2 SVGAGI. This chain's CDR3 is CAISYGRFTYNGQFF. The DNA for the CDR3 is TGTGCCATCAGTTACGGCAGATTTACTTACAATGGGCAGTTCTTC.

This clonotype was found many times. This sequence joins TRBV6-1 and TRBJ1-5; the D is unclear. The CDR3 loop spans 10 amino acids. The germline gives CDR1 MNHNS, CDR2 SASEGT. V lost 1 base and J 8 bases, leaving 0 bases between the germline ends. DNA of the CDR3: TGTGCCAGCAGTGAAGAGCCCCAGCATTTT. Its protein is CASSEEPQHF.

This clonotype was recorded many times. V usage is TRBV12-3 or TRBV12-4 and J usage is TRBJ1-6; a possible D gene is TRBD1 (6 bases). This CDR3 contains 14 residues. V dropped 4 bases and J dropped 7 bases, with 11 bases sitting between them. In DNA form, the CDR3 reads TGTGCCAGCAGTTCCGGACAGCCGAATTCACCCCTCCACTTT. Its protein is CASSSGQPNSPLHF.

The chain recombines TRBV28 with TRBJ2-7; D remains ambiguous. Trimming removed 6 bases from V and 6 bases from J, with 12 bases in between. There are 12 residues in the CDR3. Per germline, CDR1 MDHEN and CDR2 SYDVKM. The CDR3 nucleotides are TGTGCCAGCAGCCCCCCCACCGGCGAGCAGTACTTC. It yields the protein CASSPPTGEQYF.

This clonotype was detected many times. The chain couples TRBV28 to TRBJ2-3, with D uncertain. The CDR3 runs 11 residues. The germline V gene has CDR1 MDHEN and CDR2 SYDVKM. V gave up 6 bases and J gave up 4 bases, with 5 bases separating them. CDR3 amino acids: CASSLADTQYF. In nucleotides, the CDR3 is TGTGCCAGCAGCTTGGCAGATACGCAGTATTTT.

Comment on this clonotype: Relative to the germline gene, one junction end is altered; a read error may explain this. The chain couples TRBV10-1 to TRBJ1-5; 8 bases align to TRBD1. Germline V gene lookup returns CDR1 WNHNN and CDR2 SYGVQD (reference sequence). CDR3 length: 15 amino acids. Here the CDR3 DNA reads TGCGCCAGCAGTGAGTTCAGGGGGCTCGATCAGCCCCAACATTTT. This sequence encodes CASSEFRGLDQPQHF.

This clonotype was counted a single time. Its ends do not fully match the called genes, so a read error is possible. The chain couples TRBV6-2 or TRBV6-3 to TRBJ2-1; possible D gene TRBD2, 6 bases. The CDR3 totals 15 residues. Germline CDR1 is MNHEY and CDR2 is SVGEGT. DNA of the CDR3: TGTGCCAGCAGCCGCCGGGACTCCTCCTACAGTGAGCAATTCTTC. Translated, it gives CASSRRDSSYSEQFF.

Of note for this clonotype: Because it lacks the conserved phenylalanine or tryptophan at the end, this CDR3 is likely a read error. This chain uses TRBV5-1 with TRBJ2-5; TRBD2 aligns across 9 bases. Trimming cost V 4 bases and J 1 base; bases outside gene matches: 8. The CDR3 is 16 residues long. CDR1 is SGHRS and CDR2 is YFSETQ in the germline V gene. CDR3 nucleotides: TGCGCCAGCAGCCCGGGACTAGCCTATCTCCAAGAGACCCAGTACTCT. The encoded protein is CASSPGLAYLQETQYS.

The chain links TRBV20-1 to TRBJ2-7; D is uncertain. The CDR3 contains 11 residues. V was trimmed by 6 bases and J by 3 bases, leaving 9 bases between them. CDR1 is DFQATT and CDR2 is SNEGSKA in the germline V gene (reference sequence). CDR3 in DNA: TGCAGTGCCTCGCCTAACTACGAGCAGTACTTC. Translation gives CSASPNYEQYF.

V and J are TRBV24-1 and TRBJ2-1; 14 bases fit TRBD2. The CDR3 covers 17 residues. Germline V gene lookup returns CDR1 KGHDR and CDR2 SFDVKD. J lost 10 bases, V lost 1 base, and 8 bases had no gene match. CDR3 in DNA: TGTGCCACCAGTGATTTTACTTCGGGACTAGCGGGAGACGAGCAGTTCTTC. Its translation is CATSDFTSGLAGDEQFF.